This TCR beta chain was sequenced during a study of blood T cell repertoires in COVID-19. This CDR3 spans 13 amino acids. Per the germline V gene, CDR1 is SNHLY and CDR2 is FYNNEI. The V end lost 3 bases, the J end lost 2 bases, and 8 bases lay between the germline ends. Authors' methods: Cell counts per sample came from amplifying reference gene primers. Only in-frame clones appear in the TCRdb table, and some are missing; sequencing was by immunoSEQ multiplex PCR. For V, J and clone size, that table is used; D and trimming come from the DNA. The sample includes 200,000 to 300,000 clones, around 86% of them seen just once.

J is TRBJ2-7 and V is TRBV2; D is unclear. The sequenced material came from peripheral blood. The TCR was taken from a man aged 25-45 years who had recovered from COVID-19. In DNA form, the CDR3 reads TGTGCCAGCAGTGATGGCACCACCTACGAGCAGTACTTC. Translation: CASSDGTTYEQYF.